The clone carrying this T cell receptor (beta chain) showed up many times. The antigen is unknown. This record belongs to a study of blood T cells in healthy people across ages. Points from the study as a whole: Per million T cells, TCR beta diversity dropped roughly linearly as age increased.

The second PCR ran about 6 to 11 cycles with a sample-barcoded 5' primer and J-beta primers. A tag from a template-switch adaptor with 12 random nucleotides marked each cDNA molecule. Using its own MiXCR run on the 5' RACE reads, TCRdb lists one record per CDR3 protein. The sample has about 640,000 distinct CDR3 sequences, 25% to 30% seen once. Healthy Caucasian individuals from Russia aged about 6 to 100 were enrolled as donors. Each sample had at least 6 million PBMCs isolated. V shed 3 bases and J shed 4 bases, with 19 bases lying between them. Germline loops: CDR1 SGHTA, CDR2 FQGTGA. The CDR3 loop spans 16 amino acids.

The TCR originated in a woman older than 75 in good health. V is TRBV7-3 and J is TRBJ2-7; D perhaps matches TRBD1 (6 bases). The specimen was blood. The CDR3 reads CASSLGGQLRLYEQYF. CDR3 nucleotides: TGTGCCAGCAGCTTGGGCGGACAGCTCCGACTTTACGAGCAGTACTTC. Complete variable domain (other parts from reference TRBV7-3 and TRBJ2-7): GAGVSQTPSNKVTEKGKYVELRCDPISGHTALYWYRQSLGQGPEFLIYFQGTGAADDSGLPNDRFFAVRPEGSVSTLKIQRTERGDSAVYLCASSLGGQLRLYEQYFGPGTRLTVT.